Below are 10 T cell receptor beta chains sequenced from a single sample in a study of T cell responses to AZD1222 COVID-19 vaccine. Assay: immunoSEQ multiplex PCR; the TCRdb copy retains only in-frame clones and omits some. Found here are approximately 160,000 clones, 85% to 95% of them singletons; the top ten hold approximately 1%. The material was peripheral blood, obtained on day 0 of AZD1222 vaccination. All receptors derive from an adult in good health.

V gene TRBV5-1 combines with J gene TRBJ2-5, with D uncertain. Germline CDR1 is SGHRS and CDR2 is YFSETQ. With 0 bases removed from V and 2 bases from J, the gap between germline ends came to 14 bases. This CDR3 has 16 amino acids. CDR3 residues: CASSLAAITTQETQYF. As DNA, the CDR3 is TGCGCCAGCAGCTTGGCGGCTATAACTACTCAAGAGACCCAGTACTTC.

This clone has a handful of counts. The chain is built from TRBV29-1 and TRBJ1-1; D call uncertain. Germline CDR1 and CDR2: SQVTM and ANQGSEA. This CDR3 comprises 12 residues. Trimming removed 4 bases at V and 6 bases at J, with 12 bases between. This chain's CDR3 is CSVGGVRSEAFF. The CDR3 DNA reads as TGCAGCGTTGGCGGAGTCCGCTCTGAAGCTTTCTTT.

This chain uses TRBV7-6 with TRBJ2-1; D unclear. There are 17 residues in the CDR3. CDR1 SGHVS and CDR2 FNYEAQ come from the germline V gene. Trimming took off 0 bases at V and 2 bases at J, with 14 bases between the two ends. The CDR3 region is CASSLAMWINAYNEQFF. As DNA, the CDR3 is TGTGCCAGCAGCTTAGCGATGTGGATAAACGCCTACAATGAGCAGTTCTTC. Full variable domain (remainder filled in from reference TRBV7-6 and TRBJ2-1): GAGVSQSPRYKVTKRGQDVALRCDPISGHVSLYWYRQALGQGPEFLTYFNYEAQQDKSGLPNDRFSAERPEGSISTLTIQRTEQRDSAMYRCASSLAMWINAYNEQFFGPGTRLTVL.

V and J are TRBV11-3 and TRBJ2-5; perhaps D is TRBD1 or TRBD2 (5 bases each). This CDR3 spans 14 amino acids. The germline CDR1 and CDR2 sequences are SGHNT and YENEEA. With 1 base removed from V and 7 bases from J, the gap between germline ends came to 13 bases. This CDR3 is CASSLGGDGGTQYF. The CDR3 bases are TGTGCCAGCAGCTTAGGAGGGGATGGTGGGACCCAGTACTTC.

V gene TRBV6-5 combines with J gene TRBJ1-1; D gene ambiguous. CDR1 is MNHEY, CDR2 SVGAGI, per germline. This CDR3 has 15 residues. Trimming stripped 2 bases from V and 1 base from J, with 11 bases between. The CDR3: CASSYGVSTNTEAFF. DNA for the CDR3: TGTGCCAGCAGTTACGGTGTGTCCACGAACACTGAAGCTTTCTTT.

In DNA form, the CDR3 reads TGTGCCTGGAGGAACAGGGATTTCACCGGGGAGCTGTTTTTT. This translates into CAWRNRDFTGELFF. The chain uses TRBV30 and TRBJ2-2; tentatively, D is TRBD1 (6 bases). This CDR3 is built from 14 residues. Looked up from germline, CDR1 is GTSNPN and CDR2 is SVGIG (reference sequence). V gave up 3 bases and J gave up 4 bases, with 12 bases separating them.

The V gene is TRBV7-2, the J gene TRBJ1-6; weak D call: TRBD1 (5 bases). V was pared by 2 bases and J by 8 bases, with 13 bases between. Per the germline V gene, CDR1 is SGHTA and CDR2 is FQGNSA. The CDR3 spans 15 residues. CDR3 in amino acids: CASSLQWGGDSPLHF. CDR3 nucleotide sequence: TGTGCCAGCAGCTTACAGTGGGGGGGAGATTCACCCCTCCACTTT.

In DNA form, the CDR3 reads TGTGCCAGCACCAAGGACAGGGTGACTCAGCCCCAGCATTTT. Amino acid sequence: CASTKDRVTQPQHF. The rearrangement links TRBV28 to TRBJ1-5; 8 positions agree with TRBD1. The V gene's germline CDR1 is MDHEN and CDR2 SYDVKM. V lost 7 bases and J lost 6; bases outside the gene matches: 8. This CDR3 contains 14 residues.

The chain carries TRBV9 and TRBJ2-2; 7 bases are shared with TRBD2. Germline V gene sequence: CDR1 SGDLS, CDR2 YYNGEE. The length of the CDR3 is 18 residues. After removal of 3 bases from V and 6 bases from J, the junction contained 17 bases not matched to a gene. The chain's CDR3 is CASSGRPGGNLASGELFF. The CDR3, as DNA: TGTGCCAGCAGCGGGCGACCGGGGGGTAATCTCGCATCCGGGGAGCTGTTTTTT.

The chain couples TRBV2 to TRBJ1-6, with D unresolved. The CDR3 spans 13 residues. Germline V gives CDR1 SNHLY, CDR2 FYNNEI. Trimming removed 2 bases at V and 6 bases at J, with 5 bases between. CDR3 nucleotide sequence: TGTGCCAGCAGTGAATTGGGTAATTCACCCCTCCACTTT. Its translation: CASSELGNSPLHF. The full variable domain, with the rest looked up from reference TRBV2 and TRBJ1-6, is EPEVTQTPSHQVTQMGQEVILRCVPISNHLYFYWYRQILGQKVEFLVSFYNNEISEKSEIFDDQFSVERPDGSNFTLKIRSTKLEDSAMYFCASSELGNSPLHFGNGTRLTVT.